This TCR beta chain is drawn from a study of T cell responses to AZD1222 COVID-19 vaccine. Clones were read by immunoSEQ multiplex PCR, and TCRdb kept only the in-frame ones, dropping some. Seen here are about 79,000 clones, about 91% observed once, and the top ten hold roughly 6.8%. Overall study results and limits: It was only after the peak T cell response that any repertoires were sampled. Of the AZD1222 recipients, only five to seven were seropositive at baseline. Among the donors, most were white British and more were female, and clonal diversity was possibly underestimated.

The germline V gene has CDR1 LGHDT and CDR2 YNNKEL (reference sequence). This CDR3 has 14 amino acids. V gave up 1 base and J gave up 2 bases, with 9 bases separating them. Regarding this clone: The antigen is not known.

The TCR comes from an adult in good health. The material was peripheral blood, obtained on day 0 of MenACWY control vaccination. This chain links TRBV3-1 (or the pseudogene TRBV3-2) with TRBJ2-7; D not certain. The CDR3 region has the DNA TGTGCCAGCAGCCAAGTAGGGATCACCTACGAGCAGTACTTC. Protein product: CASSQVGITYEQYF.